The 10 T cell receptor beta chains below were found in one sample sequenced in a study of cytomegalovirus exposure and HLA in healthy donors. TCRdb's copy holds only in-frame clones and misses some; the assay was immunoSEQ multiplex PCR. The sample has 260,000 or so clones; 90% are singletons. The source material was PBMCs. The receptors were sampled from a woman aged 25 to 45 in good health and CMV-seronegative.

V is TRBV27 and J is TRBJ2-2; 9 bases map to TRBD2. Trimming took 6 bases from V and 1 from J; bases not matched to a gene: 6. Germline assignment: CDR1 MNHEY and CDR2 SMNVEV (reference sequence). CDR3 length: 16 amino acids. CDR3 residues: CASRMTTSGNTGELFF. The CDR3 nucleotides read TGTGCCAGCAGGATGACGACTAGCGGGAACACCGGGGAGCTGTTTTTT.

The chain carries TRBV5-4 and TRBJ2-3, with 8 bases identical to TRBD1. The CDR3 is 16 residues long. V lost 5 bases to trimming and J lost 0 bases; unmatched junction nucleotides: 8. Germline CDR1 SGHNT, CDR2 YYREEE (reference sequence). The CDR3 DNA reads as TGTGCCAGCAGATTCACAGGGGGAGCTAGCACAGATACGCAGTATTTT. It encodes CASRFTGGASTDTQYF.

This chain uses TRBV13 with TRBJ2-4, with TRBD1 matching over 7 bases. With V trimmed by 4 bases and J by 6 bases, 3 bases remained unmatched. Germline V gene lookup returns CDR1 PRHDT and CDR2 FYEKMQ (reference sequence). This CDR3 region has 13 residues. The CDR3 here is CASSSGTANIQYF. The CDR3 DNA is TGTGCCAGCAGCTCAGGGACAGCAAACATTCAGTACTTC.

V usage is TRBV28 and J usage is TRBJ2-7; 7 bases are shared with TRBD1. V gave up 1 base and J gave up 7 bases; unmatched junction bases: 10. Germline CDR1 and CDR2: MDHEN and SYDVKM. The CDR3 consists of 15 residues. CDR3 in DNA: TGTGCCAGCAGTTTATCGCAGGGGGTGGAGTTGGAGCAGTACTTC. It encodes CASSLSQGVELEQYF.

The rearrangement links TRBV11-2 to TRBJ2-7; D possibly corresponds to TRBD1 (5 bases). Germline V gives CDR1 SGHAT, CDR2 FQNNGV. CDR3 length: 15 residues. V lost 1 base and J 1 base, leaving 11 bases between the germline ends. CDR3 nucleotide sequence: TGTGCCAGCAGCTTAGCGGCAGGGCCTTCCTACGAGCAGTACTTC. The encoded protein is CASSLAAGPSYEQYF.

This clone was observed once. This chain uses TRBV2 with TRBJ2-7; D unclear. V dropped 4 bases and J dropped 5 bases, with 9 bases sitting between them. The V gene's germline CDR1 is SNHLY and CDR2 FYNNEI. This CDR3 spans 12 amino acids. The CDR3 protein is CASSGPSDEQYF. The CDR3 DNA is TGTGCCAGCAGTGGCCCCAGTGACGAGCAGTACTTC.

The chain is built from TRBV5-6 and TRBJ1-4, with a tentative D call TRBD1 (5 bases). CDR1 is SGHDT and CDR2 is YYEEEE in the germline V gene. CDR3 size: 15 residues. Trimming shortened V by 6 bases and J by 3 bases, and 15 bases separated the two germline ends. Here the CDR3 reads CASTQTRDSNEKLFF. The CDR3 coding sequence is TGTGCCAGCACCCAGACCCGGGACTCTAATGAAAAACTGTTTTTT.

The chain uses TRBV5-1 and TRBJ2-2; D is uncertain. This CDR3 comprises 14 residues. Trimming pared 0 bases from V and 6 bases from J, leaving 9 bases between. The germline V gene has CDR1 SGHRS and CDR2 YFSETQ. The CDR3 nucleotides read TGCGCCAGCAGCTTGGCCTTGATTGCCGGGGAGCTGTTTTTT. Translating it yields CASSLALIAGELFF.

This clone was picked up one time. V is TRBV5-8 and J is TRBJ2-3; the D gene is possibly TRBD1 (5 bases). The CDR3 has 16 residues. V shed 5 bases and J shed 2 bases, with 18 bases lying between them. Germline-derived CDR1 and CDR2 are SGHTS and YDEGEE. The DNA of the CDR3 is TGTGCCAGCAGTTCACTCAGACAGAGAACCACAGATACGCAGTATTTT. Translation gives CASSSLRQRTTDTQYF.

This clone occurred once. The chain's CDR3 is CASSLRGAGTGANVLTF. As DNA, the CDR3 is TGTGCCAGCAGCCTTAGGGGGGCCGGGACCGGGGCCAACGTCCTGACTTTC. The chain has TRBV11-2 and TRBJ2-6; D possibly uses TRBD1 or TRBD2 (6 bases each). The CDR3 has 17 amino acids. V dropped 5 bases and J dropped 4 bases, with 18 bases sitting between them. Germline lookup yields CDR1 SGHAT and CDR2 FQNNGV.